This T cell receptor (beta chain) was retrieved from a study of blood T cell repertoires in COVID-19. Whole-study context: From T cells, B-cell-depleted T cells, or PBMCs came the material, which was cDNA or gDNA.

The V end lost 4 bases, the J end lost 3 bases, and 6 bases lay between the germline ends. The length of the CDR3 is 12 residues. Germline V gives CDR1 KGHDR, CDR2 SFDVKD. TCRdb's copy holds only in-frame clones and misses some; the assay was immunoSEQ multiplex PCR. The top ten hold 1% of the sample, which has some 310,000 clones, about nine tenths seen once. This clone appeared a few times. Specimen: peripheral blood. The sequence derives from a man aged 50 or older with active or convalescent COVID-19. V and J are TRBV24-1 and TRBJ2-7, with D uncertain. CDR3: CATSENSYEQYF. CDR3 bases: TGTGCCACCAGTGAAAACAGCTACGAGCAGTACTTC.